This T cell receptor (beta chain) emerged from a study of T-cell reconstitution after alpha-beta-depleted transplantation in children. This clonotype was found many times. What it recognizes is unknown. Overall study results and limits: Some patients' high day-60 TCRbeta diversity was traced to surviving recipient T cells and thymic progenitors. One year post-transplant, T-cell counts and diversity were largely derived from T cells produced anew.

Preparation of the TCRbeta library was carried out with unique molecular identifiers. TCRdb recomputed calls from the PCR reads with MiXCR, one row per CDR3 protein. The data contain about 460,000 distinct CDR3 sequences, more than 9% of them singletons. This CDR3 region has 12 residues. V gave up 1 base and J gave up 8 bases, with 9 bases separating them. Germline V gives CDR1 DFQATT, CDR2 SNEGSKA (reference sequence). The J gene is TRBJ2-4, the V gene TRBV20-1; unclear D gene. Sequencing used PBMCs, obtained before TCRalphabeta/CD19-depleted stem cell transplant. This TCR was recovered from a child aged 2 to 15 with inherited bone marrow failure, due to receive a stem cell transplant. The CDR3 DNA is TGCAGTGCTAGAGGCAAGCGATACATTCAGTACTTC. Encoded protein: CSARGKRYIQYF.